This entry concerns a single T cell receptor beta chain. This sample was taken from a study of blood T cell repertoires in COVID-19. Study-wide context: Sites in the United States, Italy and Spain provided acute and convalescent COVID-19 samples. T cells, B-cell-depleted T cells, or PBMCs supplied cDNA or gDNA.

Looked up from germline, CDR1 is SGHVS and CDR2 is FQNEAQ. The CDR3 spans 16 residues. V dropped 5 bases and J dropped 2; count of bases not matched to a gene: 10. TCRdb's copy holds only in-frame clones and misses some; the assay was immunoSEQ multiplex PCR. The repertoire includes about 200,000 clones, roughly 85% of them detected once, and roughly 20% sits in the top ten. Categorization into cohorts depended on clinical history that participants reported. Recovery among Cohort 3 donors was established by two negative PCRs, clearance, or symptom resolution. The specimen was PBMCs or T cells enriched from blood (not recorded which). The chain couples TRBV7-8 to TRBJ2-3, with 7 bases lining up with TRBD2. The receptor comes from a man aged 40-49 years who had recovered from COVID-19. The CDR3 region is CASSAAGQINTDTQYF. The CDR3 DNA reads TGTGCCAGCAGCGCAGCGGGGCAGATTAACACAGATACGCAGTATTTT.